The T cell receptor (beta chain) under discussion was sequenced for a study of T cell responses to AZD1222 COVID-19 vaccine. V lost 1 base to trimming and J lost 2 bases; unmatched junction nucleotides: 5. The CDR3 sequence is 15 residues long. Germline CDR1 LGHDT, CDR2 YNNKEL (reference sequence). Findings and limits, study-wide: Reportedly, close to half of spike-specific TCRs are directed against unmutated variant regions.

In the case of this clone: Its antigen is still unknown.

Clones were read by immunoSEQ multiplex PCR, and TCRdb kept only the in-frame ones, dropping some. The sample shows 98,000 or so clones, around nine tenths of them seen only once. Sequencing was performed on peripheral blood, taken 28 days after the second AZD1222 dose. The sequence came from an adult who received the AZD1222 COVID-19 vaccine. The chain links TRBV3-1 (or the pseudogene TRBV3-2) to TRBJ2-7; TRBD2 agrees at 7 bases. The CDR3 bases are TGTGCCAGCAGCCAAGGACGAGGACTAGCCTACGAGCAGTACTTC. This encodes CASSQGRGLAYEQYF.